The text below deals with one T cell receptor beta chain. What this receptor recognizes is not known. No per-base quality is available; no much larger clone lies one base away. Participants in the prospective study were enrolled through a virtual design, were aged about 18 to 90 years, and lived in approximately 25 United States geographic areas. Cohort assignment in the prospective study relied on participant-reported clinical history from a screening survey and a study questionnaire. Recovered participants in ImmuneRACE Cohort 3 were defined as having two consecutive negative NP/OP PCR tests, clearance from a healthcare professional, or resolution of symptoms. In the prospective study, mobile phlebotomists collected whole blood, serum and a nasopharyngeal or oropharyngeal swab from each participant. Over a roughly 2-month period, participants in the prospective study had the option of providing additional blood draws and questionnaires. Before DNA extraction, blood samples from the prospective study were shipped at room temperature or frozen.

This sample is part of a study of blood T cell repertoires in COVID-19 (dated by TCRdb to the early 2020s). Concerning the study at large: The collaborator samples originated in the United States, Italy and Spain and spanned the acute and convalescent phases of COVID-19. The prospective study material was composed of cDNA or gDNA derived from T cells, B-cell-depleted T cells, or PBMCs. Subjects who had been exposed to COVID-19, were actively infected with it, or had recovered from it provided the deeply sampled blood TCRbeta repertoires that made up the dataset. A freely available public database, intended as a resource for researchers studying the immune response to SARS-CoV-2, is where the repertoires were released. Samples were obtained from the ongoing ImmuneRACE study (first 160 participants) and from 1,254 subjects provided by 6 global collaborators. Sample metadata almost always included a de-identified subject ID, COVID-19 status, age in years and sex. HLA class I and class II types, where available, came from metadata supplied by the sample provider rather than from assay-based typing. The research as a whole found: The quantity of clinical and demographic metadata differed by source and by participant and was supplied without curation.

TCRbeta CDR3 regions were amplified from genomic DNA using the immunoSEQ Assay, a bias-controlled multiplex PCR. From the authors' description of their analysis: The number of nucleated cells in each sample was estimated from the amplification of reference gene primers within the assay. Sequence reads were collapsed and filtered to measure the absolute abundance of every unique TCRbeta CDR3 rearrangement. Productive Simpson clonality was computed per sample as the square root of Simpson's diversity index over productive rearrangements. Sourced from immuneACCESS, this table was stored by TCRdb with only in-frame sequences that have V and J called. A share of the clones is absent; for the studies checked, an unresolved V gene accounts for under half, and the remainder has no known explanation. V, J and clone size were drawn from that table, and D and trimming were deduced from the DNA. For this sample there are about 150,000 clones; 85% appear just once. The ten largest clonotypes hold 6.2% of the sample.

Via the germline V gene (reference sequence), CDR1 is LGHDT and CDR2 YNNKEL. The trim is 4 bases for V and 2 bases for J, with a gap of 9 bases between the germline ends. Measured from the cysteine to the phenylalanine, the CDR3 is 13 residues long. The retained sequence is limited to the CDR3, 39 bases, with the frame set at the first base. The receptor's source is a woman between 40 and 55 years old who had recovered from COVID-19. The rearrangement combines TRBV3-1 (or the pseudogene TRBV3-2) with TRBJ2-7; no D gene is confidently identified. The material sequenced was PBMCs or T cells enriched from blood (not recorded which). The CDR3 protein is CASSPTEAYEQYF. The DNA is TGTGCCAGCAGCCCTACTGAAGCCTACGAGCAGTACTTC.